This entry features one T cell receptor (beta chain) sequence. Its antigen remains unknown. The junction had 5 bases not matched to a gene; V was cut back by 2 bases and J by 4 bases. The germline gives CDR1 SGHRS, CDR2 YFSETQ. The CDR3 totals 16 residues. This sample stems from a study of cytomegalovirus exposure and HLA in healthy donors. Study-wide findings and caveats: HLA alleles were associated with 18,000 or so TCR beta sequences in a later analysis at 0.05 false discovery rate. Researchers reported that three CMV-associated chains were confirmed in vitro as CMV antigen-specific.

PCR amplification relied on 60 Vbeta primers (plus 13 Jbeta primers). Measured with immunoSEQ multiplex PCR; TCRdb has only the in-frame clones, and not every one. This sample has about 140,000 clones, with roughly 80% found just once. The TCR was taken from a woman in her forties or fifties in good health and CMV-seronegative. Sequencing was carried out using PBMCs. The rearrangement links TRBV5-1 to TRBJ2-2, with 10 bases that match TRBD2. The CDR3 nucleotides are TGCGCCAGCAGCTTCCTAAGCGGGGGGGCCACCGGGGAGCTGTTTTTT. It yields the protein CASSFLSGGATGELFF.